This TCR beta chain was obtained from a study of blood T cell repertoires in COVID-19. For the study at large: The United States, Italy and Spain were the sources of the acute and convalescent COVID-19 samples. Sample material is recorded as cDNA or gDNA derived from T cells, B-cell-depleted T cells, or PBMCs.

Authors' processing steps: Quantification of nucleated cells was approximated via reference gene primer amplification. Data came from immunoSEQ multiplex PCR; TCRdb stores just in-frame clones and leaves some out. The V and J calls and clone size were taken over from that table, and D and trimming were inferred from the DNA. The table includes more than 85,000 clones, around 81% detected once. The CDR3 length is 14 residues. V shed 6 bases and J shed 1 base, with 12 bases lying between them. Germline CDR1 SNHLY, CDR2 FYNNEI. The specimen sequenced was peripheral blood. The receptor was derived from a human donor in a cohort sampled during active or convalescent COVID-19. The chain recombines TRBV2 with TRBJ1-2; the D gene is possibly TRBD1 (5 bases). CDR3 residues: CASRRQRDNYGYTF. CDR3 coding DNA: TGTGCCAGCAGGAGACAGAGAGATAACTATGGCTACACCTTC.